This T cell receptor (beta chain) was found in a study of cytomegalovirus exposure and HLA in healthy donors. Study-wide background: There were roughly 110 million unique TCR beta sequences, drawn from about 179 million T cells, in an earlier analysis. Study-wide points: Follow-up analysis later connected one missense variant in DCLRE1C with trimming of TCR beta V- and J-genes.

About this clone: The antigen remains undetermined.

The PCR contained 60 Vbeta and 13 Jbeta primers. Clones were read by immunoSEQ multiplex PCR, and TCRdb kept only the in-frame ones, dropping some. This table has about 98,000 clones, roughly 82% appearing once. Germline assignment: CDR1 SQVTM and CDR2 ANQGSEA. V lost 4 bases to trimming and J lost 5 bases, with 14 bases between them. This CDR3 has 13 residues. The clonotype originates from a human donor in good health. Input material: PBMCs. The chain is built from TRBV29-1 and TRBJ1-2; D possibly corresponds to TRBD1 (6 bases). The CDR3 reads CSVVSQGKYGYTF. The CDR3 DNA reads as TGCAGCGTTGTCTCACAGGGAAAGTATGGCTACACCTTC.